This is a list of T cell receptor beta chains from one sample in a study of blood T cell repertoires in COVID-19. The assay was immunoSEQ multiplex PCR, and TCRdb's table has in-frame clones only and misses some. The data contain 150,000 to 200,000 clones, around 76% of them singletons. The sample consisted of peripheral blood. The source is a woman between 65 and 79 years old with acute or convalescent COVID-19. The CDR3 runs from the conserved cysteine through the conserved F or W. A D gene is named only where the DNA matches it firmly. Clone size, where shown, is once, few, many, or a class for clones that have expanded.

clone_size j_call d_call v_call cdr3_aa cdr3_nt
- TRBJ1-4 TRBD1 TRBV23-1 CASIRGRGEKLFF TGCGCCAGCATCAGGGGGCGGGGTGAAAAACTGTTTTTT
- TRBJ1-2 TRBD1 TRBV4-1 CASRATGELYGYTF TGCGCCAGCAGAGCGACAGGGGAGCTCTATGGCTACACCTTC
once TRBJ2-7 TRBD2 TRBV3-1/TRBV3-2 CASSQDTPLAGAYEQYF TGTGCCAGCAGCCAAGATACTCCCCTAGCGGGGGCTTACGAGCAGTACTTC
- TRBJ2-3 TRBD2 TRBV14 CASSQQMTDYSGVIGDTQYF TGTGCCAGCAGCCAACAAATGACAGATTATAGCGGGGTGATCGGCGATACGCAGTATTTT
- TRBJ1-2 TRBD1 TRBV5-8 CASSWTGGDYGYTF TGTGCCAGCAGCTGGACAGGGGGGGACTATGGCTACACCTTC
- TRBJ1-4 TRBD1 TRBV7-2 CASSLTGEGGKLFF TGTGCCAGCAGCTTGACAGGGGAGGGAGGAAAACTGTTTTTT
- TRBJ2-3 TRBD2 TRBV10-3 CAISFGSLAGRPDTQYF TGTGCCATCAGTTTCGGGTCACTAGCGGGGAGACCAGATACGCAGTATTTT
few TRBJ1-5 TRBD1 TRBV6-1 CASSADRGTVNQPQHF TGTGCCAGCAGTGCCGACAGGGGGACGGTCAATCAGCCCCAGCATTTT
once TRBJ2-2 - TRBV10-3 CAISEPSGPTGELFF TGTGCCATCAGTGAGCCATCGGGTCCCACCGGGGAGCTGTTTTTT
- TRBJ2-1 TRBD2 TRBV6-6 CASSRLAGGYNEQFF TGTGCCAGCAGTCGACTAGCGGGGGGCTACAATGAGCAGTTCTTC
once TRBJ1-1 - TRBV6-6 CASSYSSGAVTEAFF TGTGCCAGCAGTTACTCGTCAGGGGCGGTTACTGAAGCTTTCTTT
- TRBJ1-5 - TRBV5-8 CASSLIWDSYSNQPQHF TGTGCCAGCAGCTTGATATGGGACTCCTATAGCAATCAGCCCCAGCATTTT
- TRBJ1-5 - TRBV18 CASSREQVTQPQHF TGTGCCAGCTCACGGGAACAGGTTACGCAGCCCCAGCATTTT
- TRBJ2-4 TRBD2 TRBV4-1 CASSQVAAGVAKNIQYF TGCGCCAGCAGCCAGGTAGCAGCGGGGGTAGCCAAAAACATTCAGTACTTC
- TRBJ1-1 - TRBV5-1 CASREHTEAFF TGCGCCAGCCGGGAACACACTGAAGCTTTCTTT
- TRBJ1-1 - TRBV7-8 CASTPGVRAGEAFF TGTGCCAGCACCCCGGGGGTCAGGGCCGGTGAAGCTTTCTTT
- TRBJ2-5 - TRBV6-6 CASSYSSAQETQYF TGTGCCAGCAGTTACAGCAGCGCACAAGAGACCCAGTACTTC
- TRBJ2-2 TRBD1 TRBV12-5 CASGSGTGSNTGELFF TGTGCTAGTGGTTCCGGGACAGGTTCGAACACCGGGGAGCTGTTTTTT
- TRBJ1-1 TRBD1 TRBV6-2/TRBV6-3 CASSIGGDGTEAFF TGTGCCAGCAGCATAGGGGGCGATGGTACTGAAGCTTTCTTT
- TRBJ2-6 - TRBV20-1 CSAISNVLTF TGCAGTGCTATCTCCAACGTCCTGACTTTC
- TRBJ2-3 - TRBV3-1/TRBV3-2 CASSQDRVYTDTQYF TGTGCCAGCAGCCAAGATCGGGTTTACACAGATACGCAGTATTTT
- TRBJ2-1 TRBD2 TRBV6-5 CASSYSTSGGAGEQFF TGTGCCAGCAGTTACTCGACTAGCGGGGGGGCAGGTGAGCAGTTCTTC
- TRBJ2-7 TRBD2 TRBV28 CASSLPGGTTVFSYEQYF TGTGCCAGCAGTCTTCCGGGAGGAACAACAGTCTTCTCCTACGAGCAGTACTTC
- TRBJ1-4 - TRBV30 CAWSEGLRQKLFF TGTGCCTGGAGCGAGGGTTTACGGCAGAAACTGTTTTTT
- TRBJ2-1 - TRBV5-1 CASSPERAGNEQFF TGCGCCAGCAGCCCTGAGCGGGCTGGAAATGAGCAGTTCTTC
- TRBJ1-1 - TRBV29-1 CSVGRVNTEAFF TGCAGCGTCGGCAGGGTGAACACTGAAGCTTTCTTT
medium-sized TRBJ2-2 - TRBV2 CASMWTANTGELFF TGTGCCAGCATGTGGACAGCGAACACCGGGGAGCTGTTTTTT
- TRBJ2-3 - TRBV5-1 CASSPGLRRGDTQYF TGCGCCAGCAGCCCCGGACTTCGGCGGGGTGATACGCAGTATTTT
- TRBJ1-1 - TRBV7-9 CASSRKGTTREGTEAFF TGTGCCAGCAGCCGAAAGGGGACAACTAGAGAAGGCACTGAAGCTTTCTTT
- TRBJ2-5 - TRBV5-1 CASRQTYQETQYF TGCGCCAGCCGACAAACGTACCAAGAGACCCAGTACTTC
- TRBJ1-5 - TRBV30 CAWSRGLNQPQHF TGTGCCTGGAGTCGGGGGTTAAACCAGCCCCAGCATTTT
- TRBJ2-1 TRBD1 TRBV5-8 CASSLVPSTGPSYNEQFF TGTGCCAGCAGCTTGGTACCTTCGACAGGGCCGTCCTACAATGAGCAGTTCTTC
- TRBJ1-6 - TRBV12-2 CASRFRTGRGFNNSPLHF TGTGCAAGTCGCTTTAGGACGGGGAGGGGGTTCAATAATTCACCCCTCCACTTT
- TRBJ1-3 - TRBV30 CAWRHPGQRNTIYF TGTGCCTGGAGGCACCCGGGACAAAGAAACACCATATATTTT
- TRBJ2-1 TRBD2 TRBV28 CASSLLAGVENEQFF TGTGCCAGCAGTTTGCTAGCGGGAGTAGAAAATGAGCAGTTCTTC
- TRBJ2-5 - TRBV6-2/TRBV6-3 CASSGTLQGGETQYF TGTGCCAGCAGTGGAACCCTACAGGGTGGAGAGACCCAGTACTTC
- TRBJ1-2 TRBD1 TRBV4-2 CASSRLGQGASQGGYTF TGTGCCAGCAGCCGCCTTGGACAGGGGGCATCTCAGGGGGGCTACACCTTC
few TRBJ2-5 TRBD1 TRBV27 CASSGQGRETQYF TGTGCCAGCAGTGGACAGGGGAGGGAGACCCAGTACTTC
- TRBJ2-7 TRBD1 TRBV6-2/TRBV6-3 CASSAGTGVPYEQYF TGTGCCAGCAGTGCTGGGACAGGCGTTCCCTACGAGCAGTACTTC
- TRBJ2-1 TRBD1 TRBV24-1 CATSDRQGSSYNEQFF TGTGCCACCAGTGATCGACAGGGGAGCTCCTACAATGAGCAGTTCTTC
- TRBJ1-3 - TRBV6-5 CASRRQSHSGNTIYF TGTGCCAGCAGGCGACAGTCCCACTCTGGAAACACCATATATTTT
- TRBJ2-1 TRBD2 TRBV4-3 CASSQDGASGGYNEQFF TGCGCCAGCAGCCAAGACGGGGCTAGCGGGGGATACAATGAGCAGTTCTTC
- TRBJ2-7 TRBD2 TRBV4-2 CASSQESGLAIYEQYF TGTGCCAGCAGCCAAGAAAGCGGACTAGCGATTTACGAGCAGTACTTC
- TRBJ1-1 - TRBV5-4 CASSLGGHLNTEAFF TGTGCCAGCAGCTTGGGGGGACATTTGAACACTGAAGCTTTCTTT
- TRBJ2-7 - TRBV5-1 CASSLDGSQAFGEQYF TGCGCCAGCAGCTTGGATGGGTCCCAGGCGTTTGGCGAGCAGTACTTC
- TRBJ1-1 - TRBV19 CASSISWQTGTEAFF TGTGCCAGTAGTATATCTTGGCAGACTGGCACTGAAGCTTTCTTT
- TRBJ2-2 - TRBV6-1 CASSENPGPGELFF TGTGCCAGCAGTGAAAATCCTGGCCCCGGGGAGCTGTTTTTT